This T cell receptor beta chain is drawn from a study of cytomegalovirus exposure and HLA in healthy donors. In this sample, this clone turned up once. Its antigen is currently unknown. The table came from immunoSEQ multiplex PCR; TCRdb's copy has only in-frame clones and leaves some out. The table lists about 130,000 clones, about 93% of them singletons, with around 1.2% in the top ten. Points from the study as a whole: The investigators catalogued 150 to 200 TCR beta chains as cytomegalovirus-associated.

CDR3 length: 16 amino acids. Trimming removed 4 bases from V and 5 bases from J; junction bases left unmatched: 11. Germline assignment: CDR1 SNHLY and CDR2 FYNNEI. The material sequenced was PBMCs. V and J are TRBV2 and TRBJ2-5, with TRBD1 matching 9 bases. This clonotype was sampled from a young woman in good health and CMV-seronegative. The CDR3 sequence: CASSAFGTGSGETQYF. CDR3 coding DNA: TGTGCCAGCAGTGCTTTTGGGACAGGGAGTGGGGAGACCCAGTACTTC.